The source of this T cell receptor beta chain is a study of CD4 T cells in relation to SARS-CoV-2 and coronaviruses. Looking at the study overall: TCR beta CDR3s were sequenced after approximately nine-day antigen culture of PBMCs. No peptide or an HIV-1 Nef peptide pool served as negative control. Findings of the study overall: About 65% of donors had memory CD4+ clonotypes crossrecognizing SARS-CoV-2 and common cold coronavirus spike. Pre-pandemic and post-infection samples never came from the same donor.

The protocol was immunoSEQ multiplex PCR, while the TCRdb copy is restricted to in-frame clones and leaves out a portion. The data show under 13,000 clones, roughly 88% seen once. Details on this clone: What it recognizes is unknown.

Germline lookup yields CDR1 MNHEY and CDR2 SMNVEV (reference sequence). The CDR3 runs 14 residues. V trimming: 6 bases; J trimming: 4 bases; junction bases outside the gene matches: 5. Before the COVID-19 pandemic, during about 2011-2019, CD4+ T cells were taken from unexposed donors. Isolation of CD4+ T cells took place after nine to ten days in culture. Specimen: CD4+ T cells from PBMCs, cultured in vitro. The clonotype originates from a human donor in good health. The chain has TRBV27 and TRBJ2-2; TRBD2 aligns across 7 bases. The CDR3, as DNA: TGTGCCAGCAGAGGACTAGGTATCACCGGGGAGCTGTTTTTT. Translated: CASRGLGITGELFF.